One sample yielded the 17 T cell receptor beta chains listed below, sequenced in a study of CD8+CD57+ T cells in acquired aplastic anemia. Genomic DNA was employed as the template in profiling TCR beta VDJ and CDR3. TCRdb reprocessed the reads via MiXCR and lists one record per CDR3 protein. The sample includes roughly 98,000 distinct CDR3 sequences, approximately 73% of them seen just once. CD8+CD57+ cell expansion, shown by flow cytometry, had occurred in the patients selected for sequencing. Sequencing input: sorted CD4+, CD8+, or CD8+CD57+ T cells (not recorded which) from PBMCs. The receptors come from a human donor with aplastic anemia.

This chain links TRBV2 with TRBJ2-5, with D tentatively TRBD1 or TRBD2 (5 bases each). The length of the CDR3 is 13 residues. Germline V CDR1 and CDR2: SNHLY, FYNNEI. The V end was cut by 3 bases, the J end by 3 bases, with 8 bases between. CDR3 sequence reads: CASSDGAKETQYF. CDR3 nucleotides: TGTGCCAGCAGTGACGGGGCGAAAGAGACCCAGTACTTC.

This chain connects TRBV20-1 to TRBJ2-7; D not resolved. Trimming cost V 3 bases and J 4 bases, with 10 bases left between them. The CDR3 is 12 amino acids. Germline V lookup: CDR1 DFQATT, CDR2 SNEGSKA (reference sequence). CDR3: CSASFLHYEQYF. The CDR3 region has the DNA TGCAGTGCTAGCTTTCTTCATTACGAGCAGTACTTC.

This chain joins TRBV5-8 and TRBJ2-5, with 9 positions matching TRBD1. There are 15 residues in the CDR3. With 3 bases clipped from V and 5 bases from J, the junction kept 8 bases outside the gene matches. Germline assignment: CDR1 SGHTS and CDR2 YDEGEE. CDR3 bases: TGTGCCAGCAGCTCACAGGACAGGGGAGGGGAGACCCAGTACTTC. Protein product: CASSSQDRGGETQYF. Complete variable domain (other parts from reference TRBV5-8 and TRBJ2-5): EAGVTQSPTHLIKTRGQQATLRCSPISGHTSVYWYQQALGLGLQFLLWYDEGEERNRGNFPPRFSGRQFPNYSSELNVNALELEDSALYLCASSSQDRGGETQYFGPGTRLLVL.

For this clonotype: At one end the junction does not follow the germline gene, possibly because of a read error. The rearrangement links TRBV19 to TRBJ1-1, with D possibly TRBD1 on 6 matching bases. The CDR3 loop spans 13 amino acids. Germline assignment: CDR1 LNHDA and CDR2 SQIVND (reference sequence). The CDR3 DNA sequence: TGTGCCAGTAGTATAGGACAGGTGAATGAAACTTTCTTT. Amino acid sequence: CASSIGQVNETFF.

This chain links TRBV2 with TRBJ1-1; weak D call: TRBD1 (6 bases). Germline assignment: CDR1 SNHLY and CDR2 FYNNEI. V was shortened by 7 bases and J by 10 bases, with 16 bases between the two germline ends. The CDR3 sequence is 12 residues long. The CDR3: CASKRGALAAFF. Here the CDR3 DNA reads TGTGCCAGCAAGAGGGGGGCGCTAGCAGCTTTCTTT.

In this sample, this clonotype turned up a few times. A junction end diverges from the germline sequence, so it may reflect a read error. CDR3 in DNA: TGTGCCAGCAGCTCGAACCGGGACTCCCACGAGCAGTACTTC. It encodes CASSSNRDSHEQYF. The gene calls are TRBV7-2 and TRBJ2-7; TRBD2 is a possible D gene (6 bases). Germline loops: CDR1 SGHTA, CDR2 FQGNSA. The CDR3 contains 14 residues.

This chain joins TRBV10-2 and TRBJ2-7, with TRBD2 matching over 7 bases. V trimming: 6 bases; J trimming: 3 bases; junction bases outside the gene matches: 8. This CDR3 spans 14 amino acids. CDR1 and CDR2 from the germline V gene are WSHSY and SAAADI. CDR3 nucleotides: TGCGCCAGCAGACCTCTAGCGGAGAACTACGAGCAGTACTTC. It specifies CASRPLAENYEQYF.

The chain employs TRBV20-1 and TRBJ2-7; D may be TRBD2 (7 bases). CDR3 size: 12 residues. Germline loops: CDR1 DFQATT, CDR2 SNEGSKA (reference sequence). V lost 8 bases to trimming and J lost 3 bases, with 14 bases between them. The CDR3 coding sequence is TGCAGTTTGGGGGCGGGGGACTACGAGCAGTACTTC. As protein: CSLGAGDYEQYF.

This clonotype has a handful of counts. The chain couples TRBV7-8 to TRBJ1-1, with 10 bases that match TRBD1. The CDR3 has 12 amino acids. The V gene end was trimmed by 1 base and the J gene end by 10 bases; junction bases not matched to a gene: 0. Germline assignment: CDR1 SGHVS and CDR2 FQNEAQ. The CDR3 region is CASSLGDRGAFF. The CDR3 region has the DNA TGTGCCAGCAGCTTAGGGGACAGGGGAGCTTTCTTT.

V is TRBV7-9 and J is TRBJ1-2; the D is unclear. The CDR3 runs to 11 residues. Per the germline V gene, CDR1 is SEHNR and CDR2 is FQNEAQ (reference sequence). Trimming took off 11 bases at V and 3 bases at J, with 10 bases between the two ends. CDR3 sequence (DNA): TGTGCCCTAGCAGAAGACTATGGCTACACCTTC. Its protein product is CALAEDYGYTF. Combining the CDR3 with reference TRBV7-9 and TRBJ1-2 gives the whole variable domain DTGVSQNPRHKITKRGQNVTFRCDPISEHNRLYWYRQTLGQGPEFLTYFQNEAQLEKSRLLSDRFSAERPKGSFSTLEIQRTEQGDSAMYLCALAEDYGYTFGSGTRLTVV.

This clonotype was counted a few times. V is TRBV29-1 and J is TRBJ2-7; the D gene is possibly TRBD2 (6 bases). V was shortened by 6 bases and J by 4 bases, with 16 bases between the two germline ends. This CDR3 has 13 residues. The germline V gene has CDR1 SQVTM and CDR2 ANQGSEA. CDR3 protein: CSVIVAGWYEQYF. CDR3 bases: TGCAGCGTGATAGTTGCGGGGTGGTACGAGCAGTACTTC.

This clonotype was detected a few times. V gene TRBV29-1 combines with J gene TRBJ2-7; D might be TRBD1 or TRBD2, each matching 5 bases. The V end lost 6 bases, the J end lost 3 bases, and 12 bases lay between the germline ends. Germline V lookup: CDR1 SQVTM, CDR2 ANQGSEA. The length of the CDR3 is 12 residues. The CDR3 protein is CSVGQSGYEQYF. As DNA, the CDR3 is TGCAGCGTGGGGCAAAGCGGCTACGAGCAGTACTTC.

For this clonotype: This likely comes from a read error, as the CDR3 has no conserved phenylalanine or tryptophan at its end. The V call is TRBV6-2 or TRBV6-3, the J call TRBJ2-7; the D gene is possibly TRBD1 (6 bases). Germline V gives CDR1 MNHEY, CDR2 SVGEGT. This CDR3 has 14 amino acids. Written as DNA, the CDR3 is TGTGCCGGCAGTTACAGGGCGAGCTCCTACGAGCAGTACCTC. Residues: CAGSYRASSYEQYL.

CDR3 coding DNA: TGTGCCAGCAGCGTAGCGGCTGGACTAGTGGATACGCAGTATTTT. Amino acids: CASSVAAGLVDTQYF. V usage is TRBV9 and J usage is TRBJ2-3; the match to TRBD2 covers 7 bases. The V gene's germline CDR1 is SGDLS and CDR2 YYNGEE. The CDR3 contains 15 residues. With 0 bases clipped from V and 6 bases from J, the junction kept 7 bases outside the gene matches.

CDR3 sequence (DNA): TGCGCCAGCAGCTTGTACAAGGGGTCCACTGAAGCTTTCTTT. Protein: CASSLYKGSTEAFF. The genes are TRBV5-1 and TRBJ1-1; perhaps TRBD1 as D (5 bases). Trimming left V 1 base short and J 4 bases short, with 11 bases between. This CDR3 is built from 14 residues. Germline V CDR1 and CDR2: SGHRS, YFSETQ.

The genes are TRBV2 and TRBJ1-5; the match to TRBD1 covers 8 bases. Per the germline V gene, CDR1 is SNHLY and CDR2 is FYNNEI. The junction had 9 bases not matched to a gene; V was cut back by 8 bases and J by 6 bases. There are 14 residues in the CDR3. The CDR3 nucleotides are TGTGCCAGCTGCAGGGGGCTTGAAGTTCAGCCCCAGCATTTT. Translating it yields CASCRGLEVQPQHF.

V gene TRBV2 combines with J gene TRBJ1-2; D not certain. This CDR3 is built from 13 residues. Germline V gene data show CDR1 as SNHLY and CDR2 as FYNNEI. Trimming shortened V by 6 bases and J by 5 bases, and 13 bases separated the two germline ends. The CDR3 loop reads CASRSTTIYGYTF. In DNA form, the CDR3 reads TGTGCCAGCAGATCGACAACTATTTATGGCTACACCTTC. Full variable domain (remainder filled in from reference TRBV2 and TRBJ1-2): EPEVTQTPSHQVTQMGQEVILRCVPISNHLYFYWYRQILGQKVEFLVSFYNNEISEKSEIFDDQFSVERPDGSNFTLKIRSTKLEDSAMYFCASRSTTIYGYTFGSGTRLTVV.